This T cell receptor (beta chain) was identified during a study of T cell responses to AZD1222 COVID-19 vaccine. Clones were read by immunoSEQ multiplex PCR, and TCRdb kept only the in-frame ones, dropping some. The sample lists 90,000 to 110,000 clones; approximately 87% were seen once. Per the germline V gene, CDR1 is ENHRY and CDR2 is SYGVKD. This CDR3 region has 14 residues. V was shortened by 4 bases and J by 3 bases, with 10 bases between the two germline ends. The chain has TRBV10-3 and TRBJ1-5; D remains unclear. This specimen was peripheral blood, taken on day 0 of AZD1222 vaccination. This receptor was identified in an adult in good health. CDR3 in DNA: TGTGCCATCAGTGGTGGACGGGACAATCAGCCCCAGCATTTT. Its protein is CAISGGRDNQPQHF.